These 11 T cell receptor beta chains originate from one sample sequenced in a study of OX40 agonist ivuxolimab in advanced cancers. The protocol was immunoSEQ multiplex PCR, while the TCRdb copy is restricted to in-frame clones and leaves out a portion. The sample yields 65,000 to 75,000 clones, approximately 85% seen once. This sample comprised CD4+ or CD8+ T cells sorted from blood, obtained in a trial of the OX40 agonist ivuxolimab. These receptors were taken from an adult with an advanced solid tumor such as melanoma, head and neck, liver or kidney cancer.

This chain uses TRBV6-4 with TRBJ2-5; 8 positions match TRBD1. The CDR3 is 15 amino acids. The V gene end was trimmed by 6 bases and the J gene end by 9 bases; junction bases not matched to a gene: 15. The germline gives CDR1 MRHNA, CDR2 SNTAGT. CDR3 sequence (DNA): TGTGCCAGCAGCCTGACAGGGGCCGGAACCGGGGCCCAGTACTTC. This translates into CASSLTGAGTGAQYF.

The rearrangement uses TRBV7-9 and TRBJ1-1; TRBD1 is a possible D gene (5 bases). Trimming pared 2 bases from V and 10 bases from J, leaving 14 bases between. This CDR3 has 13 residues. Germline CDR1 and CDR2: SEHNR and FQNEAQ (reference sequence). Written as DNA, the CDR3 is TGTGCCAGCAGCTTACAGGGACGTGGATCAGCTTTCTTT. It encodes CASSLQGRGSAFF.

The J gene is TRBJ1-5, the V gene TRBV7-2, with D uncertain. Germline V gene lookup returns CDR1 SGHTA and CDR2 FQGNSA. V was cut by 4 bases and J by 7 bases, with 11 bases left in between. CDR3 size: 13 residues. Here the CDR3 DNA reads TGTGCCAGCAGCTCCCCCCCCGGCCAGCCCCAGCATTTT. It translates to CASSSPPGQPQHF.

This rearrangement joins TRBV5-4 to TRBJ1-1; D perhaps matches TRBD1 (5 bases). The germline gives CDR1 SGHNT, CDR2 YYREEE (reference sequence). V gave up 3 bases and J gave up 5 bases, with 17 bases separating them. The CDR3 covers 15 residues. The CDR3 loop reads CASSSQRDAKTEAFF. The DNA for the CDR3 is TGTGCCAGCAGCTCCCAGAGGGACGCCAAAACTGAAGCTTTCTTT.

The chain employs TRBV6-5 and TRBJ1-2, with a possible D match to TRBD1 (5 bases). Germline assignment: CDR1 MNHEY and CDR2 SVGAGI. V lost 3 bases and J 3 bases, leaving 14 bases between the germline ends. CDR3 length: 15 amino acids. The CDR3 is CASSYGAGGYYGYTF. The CDR3, as DNA: TGTGCCAGCAGTTATGGGGCCGGGGGATACTATGGCTACACCTTC.

The rearrangement links TRBV6-4 to TRBJ2-7, with D possibly being TRBD1 (6 bases). V was clipped by 4 bases and J by 3 bases, with 16 bases between them. This CDR3 is 15 amino acids long. Germline V lookup: CDR1 MRHNA, CDR2 SNTAGT. The DNA for the CDR3 is TGTGCCAGCAGTGTGGAGGCAGGGGCCAACTACGAGCAGTACTTC. It translates to CASSVEAGANYEQYF.

The CDR3 spells CASSLGVGEQFF. In nucleotides, the CDR3 is TGTGCCAGCAGTTTGGGGGTTGGTGAGCAGTTCTTC. This sequence joins TRBV28 and TRBJ2-1; the D call may be TRBD1 or TRBD2 (5 bases each). Germline V CDR1 and CDR2: MDHEN, SYDVKM. Trimming removed 3 bases from V and 9 bases from J, with 9 bases in between. The length of the CDR3 is 12 residues.

The chain has TRBV2 and TRBJ1-3; possibly TRBD1 for D (6 bases). Germline loops: CDR1 SNHLY, CDR2 FYNNEI. Trimming cost V 5 bases and J 0 bases, with 11 bases left between them. CDR3 length equals 15 residues. The CDR3 region has the DNA TGTGCCAGCAGTCAAGGGGGTTACTCTGGAAACACCATATATTTT. This codes for CASSQGGYSGNTIYF. The full variable domain, with the rest looked up from reference TRBV2 and TRBJ1-3, is EPEVTQTPSHQVTQMGQEVILRCVPISNHLYFYWYRQILGQKVEFLVSFYNNEISEKSEIFDDQFSVERPDGSNFTLKIRSTKLEDSAMYFCASSQGGYSGNTIYFGEGSWLTVV.

The chain uses TRBV7-3 and TRBJ2-7; D is unresolved. The CDR3 is 13 amino acids. V gave up 0 bases and J gave up 4 bases, with 7 bases separating them. Germline loops: CDR1 SGHTA, CDR2 FQGTGA. In DNA, the CDR3 is TGTGCCAGCAGCTTAACTCCTAGTTACGAGCAGTACTTC. Its translation: CASSLTPSYEQYF.

The genes are TRBV9 and TRBJ2-1, with D maybe TRBD1 (5 bases). This CDR3 comprises 17 residues. Germline V gene lookup returns CDR1 SGDLS and CDR2 YYNGEE. V was clipped by 0 bases and J by 8 bases, with 21 bases between them. CDR3 in amino acids: CASSVGSIGALVDEQFF. For the CDR3, the DNA is TGTGCCAGCAGCGTAGGATCGATAGGGGCCCTTGTAGATGAGCAGTTCTTC.

This clone was seen a handful of times. The V and J genes are TRBV28 and TRBJ1-1; D not certain. The CDR3 is 12 amino acids. V was shortened by 6 bases and J by 0 bases, with 5 bases between the two germline ends. Germline V CDR1 and CDR2: MDHEN, SYDVKM. The DNA of the CDR3 is TGTGCCAGCAGGTTCATGAACACTGAAGCTTTCTTT. Its translation: CASRFMNTEAFF.